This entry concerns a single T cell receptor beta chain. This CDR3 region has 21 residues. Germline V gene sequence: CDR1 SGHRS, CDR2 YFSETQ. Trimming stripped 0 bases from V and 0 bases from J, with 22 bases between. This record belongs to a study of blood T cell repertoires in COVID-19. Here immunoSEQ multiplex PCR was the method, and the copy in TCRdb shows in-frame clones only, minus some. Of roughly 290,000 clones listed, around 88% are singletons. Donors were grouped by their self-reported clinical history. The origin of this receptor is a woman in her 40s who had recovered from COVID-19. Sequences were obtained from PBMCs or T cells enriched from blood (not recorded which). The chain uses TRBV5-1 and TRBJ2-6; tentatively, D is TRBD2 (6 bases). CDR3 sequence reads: CASSLAGGEGFAASGANVLTF. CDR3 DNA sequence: TGCGCCAGCAGCTTGGCCGGGGGAGAGGGGTTTGCAGCCTCTGGGGCCAACGTCCTGACTTTC.